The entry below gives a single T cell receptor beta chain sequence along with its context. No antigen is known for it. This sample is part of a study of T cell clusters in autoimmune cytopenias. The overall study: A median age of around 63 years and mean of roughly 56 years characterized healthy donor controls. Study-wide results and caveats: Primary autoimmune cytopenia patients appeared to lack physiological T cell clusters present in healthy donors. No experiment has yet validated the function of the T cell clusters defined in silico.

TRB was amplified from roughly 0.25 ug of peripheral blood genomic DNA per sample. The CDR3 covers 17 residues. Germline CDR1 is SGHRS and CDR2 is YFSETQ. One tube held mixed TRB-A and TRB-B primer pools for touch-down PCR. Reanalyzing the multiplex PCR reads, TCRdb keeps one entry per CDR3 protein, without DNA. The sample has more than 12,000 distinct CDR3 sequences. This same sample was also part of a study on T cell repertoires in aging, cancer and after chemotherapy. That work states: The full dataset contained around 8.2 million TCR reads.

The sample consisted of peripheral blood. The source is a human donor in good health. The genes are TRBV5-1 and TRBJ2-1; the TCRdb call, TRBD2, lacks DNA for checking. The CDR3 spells CASSLGLAGDSYNEQFF. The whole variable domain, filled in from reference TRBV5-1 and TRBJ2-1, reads KAGVTQTPRYLIKTRGQQVTLSCSPISGHRSVSWYQQTPGQGLQFLFEYFSETQRNKGNFPGRFSGRQFSNSRSEMNVSTLELGDSALYLCASSLGLAGDSYNEQFFGPGTRLTVL.